This T cell receptor beta chain was recorded in a study of monozygotic twins with cystic fibrosis. The V end was cut by 0 bases, the J end by 4 bases, with 13 bases between. The germline V gene encodes CDR1 SGHTS and CDR2 YDEGEE. The CDR3 has 15 amino acids. The repertoire was sequenced with immunoSEQ multiplex PCR; TCRdb's copy has only in-frame clones and lacks some. The table has over 20,000 clones, 95% to 98% seen once. This clonotype was sampled from a girl between 10 and 17 years old with cystic fibrosis. Sequencing was performed on blood. V and J are TRBV5-8 and TRBJ1-1; the D gene is possibly TRBD1 (5 bases). DNA for the CDR3: TGTGCCAGCAGCTTGGGGACAAATGTGGGCACTGAAGCTTTCTTT. Protein sequence: CASSLGTNVGTEAFF.